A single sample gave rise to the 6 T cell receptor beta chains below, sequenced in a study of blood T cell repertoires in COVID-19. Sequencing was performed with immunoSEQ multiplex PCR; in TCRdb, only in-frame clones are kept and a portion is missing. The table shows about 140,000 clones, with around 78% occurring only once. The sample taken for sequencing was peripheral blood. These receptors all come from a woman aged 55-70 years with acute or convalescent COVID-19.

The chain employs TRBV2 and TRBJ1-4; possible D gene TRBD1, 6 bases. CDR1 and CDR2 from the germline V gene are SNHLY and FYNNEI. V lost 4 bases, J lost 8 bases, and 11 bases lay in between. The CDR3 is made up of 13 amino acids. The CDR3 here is CASSAGQTEKLFF. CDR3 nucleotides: TGTGCCAGCAGTGCCGGACAGACCGAAAAACTGTTTTTT.

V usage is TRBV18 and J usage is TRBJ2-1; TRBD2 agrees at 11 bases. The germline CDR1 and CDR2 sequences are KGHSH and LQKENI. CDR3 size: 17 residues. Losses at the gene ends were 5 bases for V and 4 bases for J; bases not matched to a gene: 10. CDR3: CASSTFTGTSGYNEQFF. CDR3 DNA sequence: TGTGCCAGCTCAACCTTTACCGGGACTAGCGGATACAATGAGCAGTTCTTC.

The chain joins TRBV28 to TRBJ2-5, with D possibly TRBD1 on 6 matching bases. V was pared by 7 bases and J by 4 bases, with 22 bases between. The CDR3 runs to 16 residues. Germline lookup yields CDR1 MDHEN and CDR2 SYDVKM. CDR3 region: CASTYIPDRSLETQYF. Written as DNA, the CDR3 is TGTGCCAGCACTTATATTCCGGACAGATCCCTAGAGACCCAGTACTTC.

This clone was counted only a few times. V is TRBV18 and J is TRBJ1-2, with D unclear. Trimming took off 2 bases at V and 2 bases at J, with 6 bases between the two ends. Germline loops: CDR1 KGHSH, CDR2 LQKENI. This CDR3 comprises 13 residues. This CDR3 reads CASSPEGNYGYTF. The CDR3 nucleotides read TGTGCCAGCTCACCAGAGGGAAACTATGGCTACACCTTC. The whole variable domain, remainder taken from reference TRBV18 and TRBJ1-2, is NAGVMQNPRHLVRRRGQEARLRCSPMKGHSHVYWYRQLPEEGLKFMVYLQKENIIDESGMPKERFSAEFPKEGPSILRIQQVVRGDSAAYFCASSPEGNYGYTFGSGTRLTVV.

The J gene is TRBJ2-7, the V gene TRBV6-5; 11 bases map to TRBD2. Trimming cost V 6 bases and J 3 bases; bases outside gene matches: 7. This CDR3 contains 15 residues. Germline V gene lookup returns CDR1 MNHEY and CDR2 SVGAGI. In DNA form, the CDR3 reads TGTGCCAGCAGCGCGACTAGCGGGAATATCTACGAGCAGTACTTC. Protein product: CASSATSGNIYEQYF.

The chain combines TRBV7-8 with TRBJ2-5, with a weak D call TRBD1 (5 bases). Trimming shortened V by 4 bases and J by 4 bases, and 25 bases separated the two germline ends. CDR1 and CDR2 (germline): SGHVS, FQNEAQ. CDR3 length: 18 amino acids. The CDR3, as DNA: TGTGCCAGCAGCTCCAACCAGGGAATTGCCGCCCCAAGAGAGACCCAGTACTTC. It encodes CASSSNQGIAAPRETQYF.